The source of this TCR beta chain is a study of cytomegalovirus exposure and HLA in healthy donors (dated 2017 in TCRdb). With regard to the full study: An earlier analysis of some 600 of the donors reported approximately 280 Gb of sequence data and about 120 million unique TCR beta sequences obtained from around 180 million T cells. An early release that covered about 640 HLA-typed donors contained approximately 300 gigabases of sequencing data and 65 million to 100 million unique TCR sequences. The genetic ancestry cluster associated with self-reported Caucasian donors included about 84% of the roughly 400 genotyped donors. The aim of the study was to test whether cataloging public T cell receptors could identify signatures of past pathogen exposure. The study profiled the T cell repertoires of more than 500 subjects by immunosequencing and related them to cytomegalovirus serostatus. In addition to the first cohort of approximately 650 subjects, a separate validation cohort of approximately 130 different subjects was used. The study combined high-throughput TCR immunosequencing, statistical association of individual TCRs with disease status, and machine learning to predict cytomegalovirus infection status. A later analysis re-examined previously published TCR beta repertoires from roughly 650 donors and added high-resolution HLA genotyping to investigate patterns of TCR occurrence. Rather than drawing on any new phenotypic data, the later analysis identified candidate immune exposures from TCR beta sequences and the way those sequences occurred across donors. To decide whether each TCR beta V gene segment behaved as functional or pseudogenic, an earlier analysis of approximately 590 of the donors relied on high-throughput TCR beta sequencing. Donor age, sex, ethnicity and CMV serostatus were compiled alongside the repertoire data. A later genetic analysis used genome-wide SNP genotypes for about 60% of the roughly 700 donors, treating that subset as a discovery cohort. Every discovery cohort repertoire had been produced on one sequencing platform. Class I and class II HLA loci were covered by the typing at four-digit resolution. Typing coverage differed by locus: A, B, C, DRB1 and DQB1 were typed in about 629-640 donors, DQA1 in 522, DPA1 in around 600, and DPB1 in just under 490. Because of strong linkage in the cohort, roughly five DR-DQ haplotypes were treated as single units for association and clustering. Among over 350 genotyped donors of the cohort, an average of around 240,000 unique TCR beta nucleotide sequences were sequenced per donor, roughly a sixth of them non-productive. What the research found in general, with its limitations: The study listed approximately 160 TCR beta chains as associated with cytomegalovirus. CMV serostatus was the only immune exposure information available for the cohort. Roughly uniform sequencing depth across donors was assumed in presence/absence analyses, although this assumption may not hold. Because the 87-base-pair reads could not distinguish some IMGT-functional V segments, including TRBV6-2 and TRBV6-3, those segments were excluded. In this cohort, only TCR beta chains were sequenced, and detectable features were limited by the absence of alpha or paired-chain data. When HLA alleles, especially DR and DQ, strongly co-occurred, attributing TCR associations to individual alleles was difficult. The authors suggested that the approach could potentially be extended to other disease states and immunological phenotypes. According to a later analysis, TCR association rates differed among HLA loci, with DRB1 alleles showing the most associated TCRs and HLA-C alleles showing the fewest. Most CMV-associated TCR beta chains appeared to be HLA-restricted in a later analysis, and the HLA associations seemed to be driven largely by CMV exposure. The earlier analysis of 587 of the donors excluded some 16 rarely observed V segments, including chromosome 9 orphons, because counts were too low. A later genetic analysis reported fewer N-insertions in productive TCRs among donors in an Asian-associated ancestry cluster than the roughly 620-donor mean. A later genetic analysis associated a missense DCLRE1C variant with V-gene and J-gene trimming of TCR beta chains, and an independent cohort replicated the association. An earlier analysis of approximately 530 of the donors showed that most TCR beta V segments appeared in productive rearrangements either about 87% or about 30% of the time, which broadly matched IMGT annotations. Most TCR sequences were seen in very few donors, while some public TCRs were found in many individuals. A further reported finding was that TCR beta sequences accurately predicted the HLA-A and HLA-B alleles for most subjects in the first cohort. A later analysis associated 17,000 or so TCR beta sequences with specific HLA alleles at a false discovery rate of 0.05. Linkage disequilibrium might explain the correlated functional status among segregating V segments, but an unknown experimental factor could not be excluded. The classifier was reported to diagnose cytomegalovirus status with high specificity and sensitivity in both the original cohort and the validation cohort. A later analysis reported that several top co-occurrence clusters appeared linked to parvovirus B19, influenza, CMV and Epstein-Barr virus. Compared with equally common non-associated chains, HLA-associated TCR beta chains in a later analysis were more clonally expanded and had lower generation probabilities. A few of the identified cytomegalovirus-associated TCR beta chains were confirmed in vitro to be specific for cytomegalovirus antigens. HLA typing was unavailable for some donors at each locus, so association tests used only the typed subset. The sequencing pipeline was judged likely to have produced a cluster of highly shared sequence variants as a technical artifact.

Turning to this clone: Its antigen is unknown. No quality values exist for individual bases; no much larger clone is one base distant.

In total, 500 to 700 healthy bone marrow donors made up the cohort. At the time of sampling, all cohort members were nominally healthy, though unrecorded immune exposures were likely present. The donor tested CMV seronegative and was one of the 352 seronegative cohort members. Each donor provided a peripheral blood sample, and peripheral blood mononuclear cells were used for TCR beta sequencing. The Qiagen DNeasy Blood Extraction Kit was used to extract genomic DNA from the blood cell samples. V and J are truncated by 1 base and 0 bases respectively, leaving an intervening sequence of 3 bases. From the cysteine up to the phenylalanine, the CDR3 has a length of 13 residues. The DNA shown is the 39-base CDR3, in frame from base 1. Looking up the germline V gene yields CDR1 MNHNS and CDR2 SASEGT. The library was made by the immunoSEQ multiplex PCR assay. For the multiplex PCR, a mixture combining 60 forward primers for TCR Vbeta segments and 13 reverse primers for TCR Jbeta segments was used. The CDR3 region of rearranged TCR beta genes was amplified from genomic DNA with a multiplex PCR assay. The Illumina HiSeq System was used to sequence the amplified TCR beta libraries as 87-base-pair reads. Processing in the source paper ran as follows. In a later analysis, tens of millions of unique TCR beta chains were counted across the 500 to 700 repertoires, and about 10 million of these chains were shared by at least two donors. A nearest-neighbor algorithm error-corrected the raw reads and collapsed the reads into unique sequences, merging closely related sequences to remove PCR and sequencing errors. To assign V, D and J gene segments, CDR3 sequences were aligned to IMGT reference sequences. For a sequence to be retained, a match of at least six nucleotides to both a V gene segment and a J gene segment was required. A rearrangement was called productive if the CDR3 had no stop codons and remained in frame with V and J, and every other rearrangement was called non-productive. CDR3 was defined by IMGT convention, running from the second conserved V-encoded cysteine to the conserved J-encoded phenylalanine. The earlier analysis of around 640 of the donors excluded sequences that lacked an unambiguous match to a single V gene segment. An earlier analysis of about 600 of the donors called V segments functional above 56.7% productive rearrangements and segregating when the between-donor standard deviation exceeded 5%. A statistical classification framework was built for diagnosing cytomegalovirus status from the catalog of TCR beta chain sequences. In a later analysis, TCR nucleotide sequences were compared against IMGT/GENE-DB human TR gene sequences so that V and J genes could be assigned. The TCRdist pipeline was used in a later analysis to assign CDR3 sequences and most-parsimonious VDJ recombination scenarios. In a later analysis, every TCR beta chain was defined by the combination of its CDR3 amino acid sequence and its V-gene family, and reads without a unique V-gene family were dropped. To address suspected cross-contamination and a sequencing artifact, a later analysis removed a few hundred highly shared, low-generation-probability nucleotide sequences. For each public chain, a later analysis derived a clonal expansion index from normalized ranks of inferred template counts within each repertoire. A later analysis computed generation probabilities with a VDJ recombination model fitted to out-of-frame rearrangements, and checked the results against IGoR. Hypergeometric tests were used in a later analysis to score TCR-TCR, TCR-HLA and TCR-CMV co-occurrence, with a repertoire-size bias correction applied to the TCR pairs. To estimate false discovery rates, a later analysis permuted the HLA or CMV assignments 20 times. A later analysis grouped co-occurring TCRs with DBSCAN, adding TCRdist sequence similarity when clustering within HLA-allele-positive subsets. For co-occurrence clustering, repertoires with fewer than 30,000 or more than 120,000 public chains were excluded, along with four or five repertoires with anomalous nucleotide sharing. Entries here come from immuneACCESS through TCRdb and include only in-frame sequences with V and J called. Some clones fail to appear in such tables; in the studies checked, an unresolved V gene covers under half of the shortfall, and the cause of the remainder is unknown. V, J and clone size are taken as reported in that table, and D and trimming were inferred from the DNA itself. This sample lists around 200,000 clones; about four fifths were detected once. The ten largest account for around 1.6% of the sample.

This TCR was sampled from a man between 45 and 60 years old in good health and CMV-seronegative. The sample taken for sequencing was PBMCs. The chain uses TRBV6-1 and TRBJ1-1; there is no confident call for the D gene. The CDR3 is CASSEVMNTEAFF. At the DNA level, the sequence is TGTGCCAGCAGTGAAGTCATGAACACTGAAGCTTTCTTT.